The 9 T cell receptor beta chains given below trace back to one sample, sequenced in a study of OX40 agonist ivuxolimab in advanced cancers. The repertoire was sequenced with immunoSEQ multiplex PCR; TCRdb's copy has only in-frame clones and lacks some. This sample has about 48,000 clones; 80% to 95% occur once, and the top ten carry about 7%. The sequenced sample was CD4+ or CD8+ T cells sorted from blood, obtained in a trial of the OX40 agonist ivuxolimab. These TCRs come from an adult with an advanced solid tumor such as melanoma, head and neck, liver or kidney cancer.

This sequence joins TRBV5-6 and TRBJ2-1; D is undetermined. Germline V gene lookup returns CDR1 SGHDT and CDR2 YYEEEE. The CDR3 contains 14 residues. V was trimmed by 3 bases and J by 10 bases, leaving 17 bases between them. For the CDR3, the DNA is TGTGCCAGCAGCTCCGTATGGGGTCCGAGGGAGCAGTTCTTC. Encoded protein: CASSSVWGPREQFF.

This clone was observed a handful of times. This specimen includes other DNA sequences encoding the same CDR3. J is TRBJ1-5 and V is TRBV2, with D unclear. The ends were cut back, 6 bases at V and 4 bases at J, with 7 bases in the middle. The length of the CDR3 is 12 residues. Germline lookup yields CDR1 SNHLY and CDR2 FYNNEI. This CDR3 is CASRGLNQPQHF. Written as DNA, the CDR3 is TGTGCCAGCAGAGGGCTAAATCAGCCCCAGCATTTT.

This chain links TRBV12-5 with TRBJ1-2; no definite D call. The CDR3 runs to 16 residues. Trimming took 3 bases from V and 0 from J, leaving 14 bases between them. CDR1 LGHNT and CDR2 FRNRAP come from the germline V gene. Here the CDR3 reads CASGFVTSLANYGYTF. In nucleotides, the CDR3 is TGTGCTAGTGGTTTCGTCACGTCTTTAGCTAACTATGGCTACACCTTC.

V gene TRBV5-4 combines with J gene TRBJ1-4, with 10 nucleotides matching TRBD1. CDR3 length: 16 residues. Germline lookup yields CDR1 SGHNT and CDR2 YYREEE (reference sequence). The trim removed 5 bases at V and 3 bases at J, leaving 7 bases unmatched. CDR3 region: CASRRDRGWANEKLFF. The CDR3 nucleotides read TGTGCCAGCAGACGGGACAGGGGCTGGGCTAATGAAAAACTGTTTTTT.

The genes are TRBV4-1 and TRBJ2-7; 8 bases match TRBD1. V shed 0 bases, J shed 5 bases, and the junction held 6 bases outside the gene matches. Germline loops: CDR1 MGHRA, CDR2 YSYEKL. The CDR3 runs to 15 residues. CDR3 nucleotide sequence: TGCGCCAGCAGCCAAGATCTAGGACAGGGAAACGAGCAGTACGTC. Residues: CASSQDLGQGNEQYV.

The V gene is TRBV2, the J gene TRBJ2-7; tentative D call: TRBD1 (5 bases). Trimming took off 5 bases at V and 0 bases at J, with 8 bases between the two ends. The CDR3 consists of 13 residues. CDR1 is SNHLY, CDR2 FYNNEI, per germline. DNA of the CDR3: TGTGCCAGCAGTTACGACAGCTCCTACGAGCAGTACGTC. It is translated as CASSYDSSYEQYV.

The chain joins TRBV5-6 to TRBJ2-1, with TRBD2 as a possible D gene (6 bases). The CDR3 has 12 residues. With 4 bases removed from V and 15 bases from J, the gap between germline ends came to 17 bases. Looked up from germline, CDR1 is SGHDT and CDR2 is YYEEEE. Written as DNA, the CDR3 is TGTGCCAGCAGCCAGGGACTCGGGGGACCGTTCTTC. Translated, it gives CASSQGLGGPFF.

Note on this clone: The germline gene is not matched at one end of the junction; a read error may be the cause. The chain recombines TRBV7-7 with TRBJ2-1, with D possibly matching TRBD1 (6 bases). This CDR3 is built from 15 residues. Germline CDR1 reads SSHAT; CDR2 reads FNYEAQ (reference sequence). CDR3 region: CASSSGQSIYNEQFF. In nucleotides, the CDR3 is TGTGCTAGCAGTTCAGGACAGAGTATATACAATGAGCAGTTCTTC.

The chain has TRBV7-3 and TRBJ2-7; 8 bases are a match to TRBD2. With V trimmed by 1 base and J by 0 bases, 2 bases remained unmatched. There are 15 residues in the CDR3. Germline CDR1 is SGHTA and CDR2 is FQGTGA. The CDR3 DNA reads TGTGCCAGCAGCTTAATCGGGGGGGACTCCTACGAGCAGTACTTC. It specifies CASSLIGGDSYEQYF.